Described below is a single T cell receptor beta chain sequence and its context. Its antigen is not known. Then a second PCR, running roughly 6 to 11 cycles, was carried out with a sample-barcoded 5' primer and a J-beta primer mix. TCRdb recomputed calls from the 5' RACE reads with MiXCR, one row per CDR3 protein. The table lists over 1,300,000 distinct CDR3 sequences, roughly 59% of them singletons. This sample was included in a study of blood T cells in healthy people across ages. Study-wide findings and caveats: Donor CMV status was unknown, possibly confounding expanded clonotype changes. It was found that TCR beta diversity correlated strongly with the percentage of naive T cells. Naive and antigen-experienced cells were not separated, limiting conclusive comparison.

This CDR3 region has 15 residues. Between the trimmed V and J ends, which lost 1 base and 0 bases, there was a span of 7 bases. CDR1 and CDR2 from the germline V gene are SGHAT and FQNNGV. The gene calls are TRBV11-2 and TRBJ2-1; D gene uncertain. The sample comprised blood. This receptor was taken from a man in his late teens or twenties in good health. This CDR3 reads CASSLGVASYNEQFF. The CDR3 region has the DNA TGTGCCAGCAGCTTAGGGGTTGCCTCCTACAATGAGCAGTTCTTC.